The T cell receptor (beta chain) under discussion was sequenced for a study of vaccination and CD4 T cells after COVID-19. The study sequenced cultured CD4+ T cell DNA using the Oncomine TCR Beta short-read assay. DNA came from CD4+ T cells after culture. TCRdb re-called the PCR reads through MiXCR, storing one row per CDR3 protein. There are thousands of distinct CDR3 sequences in the sample; approximately 23% occur only once, and 27% lies in the top ten. A remark on this clonotype: As yet, its antigen is unknown.

Germline CDR1 and CDR2: MDHEN and SYDVKM. Unmatched junction bases numbered 18, after V lost 6 bases and J lost 7 bases. This CDR3 is 16 amino acids long. Noted treatment: approximately 9-day PBMC culture with coronavirus spike peptide pools or control peptides (ViraFEST assay). PCR-confirmed positives ranged from March to December 2020, preceding US Alpha, Beta and Delta variants. The authors replaced half the medium with fresh IL-2 medium on days 3 and 7. This receptor was obtained from a human donor who had recovered from COVID-19. J is TRBJ2-7 and V is TRBV28; 7 bases fit TRBD1. Source: CD4+ T cells from blood, cultured in vitro, taken after SARS-CoV-2 vaccination. The CDR3 region is CASSLAGTVAPGEQYF. Written as DNA, the CDR3 is TGTGCCAGCAGCCTGGCCGGGACAGTGGCCCCGGGAGAGCAGTACTTC.